This T cell receptor beta chain was recorded in a study of T cell repertoires in ileal Crohn's disease. Study-level background: About half of patients got postoperative therapy: about ten thiopurines, roughly 19 anti-TNF.

Clones were sequenced by immunoSEQ multiplex PCR, and TCRdb holds only the in-frame ones, with some missing. Of 5,000 to 7,500 clones in the sample, roughly 78% were seen once. The CDR3 spans 15 residues. Germline V gene lookup returns CDR1 SGHRS and CDR2 YFSETQ. The V end was cut by 2 bases, the J end by 5 bases, with 16 bases between. The TCR originated in an adult with Crohn's disease. Sequencing was performed on ileal tissue. The chain uses TRBV5-1 and TRBJ1-1; D remains ambiguous. The CDR3 loop is CASSFESAGRTEAFF. CDR3 DNA: TGCGCCAGCAGCTTTGAAAGCGCCGGGAGGACTGAAGCTTTCTTT.